The clone carrying this T cell receptor beta chain was recorded at least ten times. Its antigen is as yet unknown. The V and J ends lost 0 bases and 10 bases, in that order; junction bases with no gene match: 6. This CDR3 has 14 amino acids. Germline V gene data show CDR1 as SGHRS and CDR2 as YFSETQ. The data derive from a study of T-cell reconstitution after alpha-beta-depleted transplantation in children. Broader study findings: In patients about two months after transplant, alpha-beta T cells reportedly arose from several hundred expanded graft clones. From surviving recipient T cells and thymic progenitors came the high day-60 TCRbeta diversity observed in some patients.

Construction of the TCRbeta library involved unique molecular identifiers. MiXCR was run by TCRdb on the PCR reads, yielding one entry per CDR3 protein. The repertoire holds under 750,000 distinct CDR3 sequences, with 20% to 25% as singletons. The material was PBMCs, mostly from graft donor cells, obtained 360 days after TCRalphabeta/CD19-depleted stem cell transplant. The sequence derives from a boy under three years old who had a stem cell transplant for acute myeloid leukemia, so the T cells may come from the graft donor. This chain connects TRBV5-1 to TRBJ2-1, with 8 bases fitting TRBD2. CDR3 bases: TGCGCCAGCAGCTTGGCGGGAGGGACCAACGAGCAGTTCTTC. It yields the protein CASSLAGGTNEQFF.